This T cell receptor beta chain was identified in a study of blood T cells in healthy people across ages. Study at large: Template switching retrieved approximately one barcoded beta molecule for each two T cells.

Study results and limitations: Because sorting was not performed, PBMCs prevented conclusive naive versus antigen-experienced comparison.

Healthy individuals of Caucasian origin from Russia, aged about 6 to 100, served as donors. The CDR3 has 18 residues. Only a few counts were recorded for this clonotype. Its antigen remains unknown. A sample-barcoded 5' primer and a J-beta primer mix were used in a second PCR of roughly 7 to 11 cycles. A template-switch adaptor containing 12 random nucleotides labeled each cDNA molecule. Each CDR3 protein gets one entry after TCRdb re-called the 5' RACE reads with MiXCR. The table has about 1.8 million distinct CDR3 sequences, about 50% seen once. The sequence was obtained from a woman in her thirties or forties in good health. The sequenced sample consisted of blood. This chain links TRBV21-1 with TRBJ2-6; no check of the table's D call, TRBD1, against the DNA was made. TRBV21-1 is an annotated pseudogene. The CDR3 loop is CASSKWGVGPSGANVLTF. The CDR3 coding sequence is TGTGCCAGCAGCAAATGGGGCGTGGGGCCCTCTGGGGCCAACGTCCTGACTTTC.